The 19 T cell receptor beta chains reported below all come from one sample, sequenced in a study of blood T cell repertoires in COVID-19. The method was immunoSEQ multiplex PCR; TCRdb's version includes in-frame clones alone and lacks a portion of them. The sample has about 340,000 clones, 90% to 95% seen once. Sequences were obtained from peripheral blood. Receptors were obtained from a woman between 18 and 29 years old who had recovered from COVID-19.

The genes are TRBV2 and TRBJ2-5; 11 nucleotides agree with TRBD2. The CDR3 loop spans 16 amino acids. V lost 3 bases to trimming and J lost 3 bases; unmatched junction nucleotides: 6. CDR1 and CDR2 from the germline V gene are SNHLY and FYNNEI. The DNA of the CDR3 is TGTGCCAGCAGTGATCCGGCTAGCGGGAGGAAAGAGACCCAGTACTTC. It is translated as CASSDPASGRKETQYF.

The chain employs TRBV7-2 and TRBJ2-2, with D unresolved. Trimming pared 1 base from V and 3 bases from J, leaving 15 bases between. Germline V CDR1 and CDR2: SGHTA, FQGNSA. CDR3 length: 17 residues. CDR3 nucleotides: TGTGCCAGCAGCTTAGTTTTACGGGTGGTCGACACCGGGGAGCTGTTTTTT. Its translation: CASSLVLRVVDTGELFF.

The chain couples TRBV29-1 to TRBJ2-5, with TRBD1 matching 7 bases. There are 13 residues in the CDR3. J was trimmed by 2 bases and V by 8 bases; bases with no gene match: 8. Germline CDR1 SQVTM, CDR2 ANQGSEA. As DNA, the CDR3 is TGCAGCTTCCCGGGACAGAGACAAGAGACCCAGTACTTC. Translated, it gives CSFPGQRQETQYF.

This chain joins TRBV28 and TRBJ1-5; 7 bases match TRBD1. This CDR3 has 14 amino acids. The germline CDR1 and CDR2 sequences are MDHEN and SYDVKM. V gave up 10 bases and J gave up 0 bases; unmatched junction bases: 6. The CDR3 bases are TGTGCCACCCGACAGGGAAGTAGCAATCAGCCCCAGCATTTT. It is translated as CATRQGSSNQPQHF.

This clone came up once. The chain is built from TRBV6-5 and TRBJ2-1; unclear D gene. Germline V gene sequence: CDR1 MNHEY, CDR2 SVGAGI. V was cut by 2 bases and J by 6 bases, with 17 bases left in between. The CDR3 spans 16 residues. The CDR3: CASSYGPQSQANEQFF. The CDR3 region has the DNA TGTGCCAGCAGTTACGGGCCCCAGTCCCAGGCCAATGAGCAGTTCTTC.

This clone was detected once. The V call is TRBV3-1 (or the pseudogene TRBV3-2), the J call TRBJ1-4, with a weak D call TRBD1 (5 bases). This CDR3 is 16 amino acids long. V lost 4 bases and J 5 bases, leaving 17 bases between the germline ends. CDR1 is LGHDT and CDR2 is YNNKEL in the germline V gene (reference sequence). The CDR3 loop is CASSPGGVWENEKLFF. The CDR3 coding sequence is TGTGCCAGCAGCCCGGGGGGGGTATGGGAGAATGAAAAACTGTTTTTT.

The rearrangement uses TRBV19 and TRBJ2-1, with 9 bases that match TRBD2. The germline V gene encodes CDR1 LNHDA and CDR2 SQIVND (reference sequence). V was clipped by 2 bases and J by 5 bases; unmatched bases: 13. The CDR3 sequence is 18 residues long. CDR3: CASSIYSQPGGGDNEQFF. The CDR3 nucleotides are TGTGCCAGTAGTATATACTCCCAGCCTGGCGGGGGGGACAATGAGCAGTTCTTC.

This clone was detected only once. The chain recombines TRBV7-9 with TRBJ1-2; 7 bases match TRBD1. Germline-derived CDR1 and CDR2 are SEHNR and FQNEAQ (reference sequence). With V trimmed by 1 base and J by 8 bases, 7 bases remained unmatched. The CDR3 runs to 14 residues. Written as DNA, the CDR3 is TGTGCCAGCAGCTTAGAGGACAGGAGAAGGGGCTACACCTTC. Translating it yields CASSLEDRRRGYTF. Combining the CDR3 with reference TRBV7-9 and TRBJ1-2 gives the whole variable domain DTGVSQNPRHKITKRGQNVTFRCDPISEHNRLYWYRQTLGQGPEFLTYFQNEAQLEKSRLLSDRFSAERPKGSFSTLEIQRTEQGDSAMYLCASSLEDRRRGYTFGSGTRLTVV.

This chain links TRBV18 with TRBJ1-1; 7 positions agree with TRBD1. V lost 2 bases, J lost 3 bases, and 0 bases stayed unmatched. The germline CDR1 and CDR2 sequences are KGHSH and LQKENI. CDR3 length equals 13 residues. CDR3 protein: CASSPDRDTEAFF. In nucleotides, the CDR3 is TGTGCCAGCTCACCAGACAGGGACACTGAAGCTTTCTTT.

V usage is TRBV7-9 and J usage is TRBJ1-4; D is undetermined. Trimming removed 0 bases at V and 0 bases at J, with 11 bases between. The CDR3 spans 17 residues. The germline CDR1 and CDR2 sequences are SEHNR and FQNEAQ (reference sequence). CDR3 nucleotides: TGTGCCAGCAGCTTAGCAAGGCGGAGTGCAACTAATGAAAAACTGTTTTTT. It specifies CASSLARRSATNEKLFF.

The chain employs TRBV2 and TRBJ1-5; D is possibly TRBD1 (5 bases). There are 15 residues in the CDR3. V shed 3 bases and J shed 1 base, with 10 bases lying between them. Germline V gene sequence: CDR1 SNHLY, CDR2 FYNNEI. The CDR3 DNA reads as TGTGCCAGCAGTGATAGGCGGGGGAGCAATCAGCCCCAGCATTTT. This codes for CASSDRRGSNQPQHF.

The chain recombines TRBV2 with TRBJ2-5; weak D call: TRBD1 (5 bases). V lost 0 bases and J 3 bases, leaving 11 bases between the germline ends. Germline V CDR1 and CDR2: SNHLY, FYNNEI. This CDR3 has 15 residues. DNA for the CDR3: TGTGCCAGCAGTGAAGCGGTTACAGGCAAAGAGACCCAGTACTTC. Translated: CASSEAVTGKETQYF.

The chain joins TRBV13 to TRBJ2-5, with 8 bases that match TRBD1. This CDR3 spans 14 amino acids. Germline V CDR1 and CDR2: PRHDT, FYEKMQ (reference sequence). V lost 3 bases, J lost 5 bases, and 5 bases stayed unmatched. This chain's CDR3 is CASSFGQGMETQYF. The CDR3 nucleotides read TGTGCCAGCAGCTTCGGACAGGGTATGGAGACCCAGTACTTC.

For the CDR3, the DNA is TGCGCCAGCAGCTTCGGAGGGGCGGAAGATGGTGAAGCTTTCTTT. Its translation: CASSFGGAEDGEAFF. The gene calls are TRBV5-1 and TRBJ1-1; possibly TRBD1 for D (5 bases). This CDR3 region has 15 residues. With 2 bases removed from V and 7 bases from J, the gap between germline ends came to 18 bases. The germline CDR1 and CDR2 sequences are SGHRS and YFSETQ.

The V and J genes are TRBV5-6 and TRBJ1-2; a weak D match, TRBD1 (5 bases). V was pared by 4 bases and J by 7 bases, with 14 bases between. The CDR3 runs to 13 residues. CDR1 and CDR2 (germline): SGHDT, YYEEEE. Here the CDR3 DNA reads TGTGCCAGCAGCCGAGGGGAGGCTCTTGGCTACACCTTC. Translating it yields CASSRGEALGYTF.

This chain uses TRBV4-3 with TRBJ1-1, with 11 bases fitting TRBD1. V gave up 4 bases and J gave up 7 bases; unmatched junction bases: 8. This CDR3 has 15 amino acids. Germline V CDR1 and CDR2: LGHNA, YSLEER. The CDR3 coding sequence is TGCGCCAGCAGCCCGGGGACAGGGGGAAACTTTGAAGCTTTCTTT. Residues: CASSPGTGGNFEAFF.

The V call is TRBV19, the J call TRBJ1-3; D gene unclear. This CDR3 is 13 amino acids long. Trimming took off 3 bases at V and 3 bases at J, with 6 bases between the two ends. CDR1 is LNHDA, CDR2 SQIVND, per germline (reference sequence). CDR3 sequence (DNA): TGTGCCAGTAGTATGGCAGATGGAAACACCATATATTTT. As protein: CASSMADGNTIYF.

The chain has TRBV5-1 and TRBJ2-1, with TRBD2 as a possible D gene (6 bases). The ends were cut back, 2 bases at V and 7 bases at J, with 13 bases in the middle. The CDR3 is made up of 14 amino acids. CDR1 is SGHRS and CDR2 is YFSETQ in the germline V gene. CDR3 protein: CASSFGGETNEQFF. CDR3 nucleotide sequence: TGCGCCAGCAGCTTCGGGGGAGAAACAAATGAGCAGTTCTTC.

The chain is built from TRBV13 and TRBJ2-1; D might be TRBD1 (6 bases). Germline CDR1 reads PRHDT; CDR2 reads FYEKMQ (reference sequence). Deletions cut 5 bases from V and 0 bases from J, with 23 bases between. The CDR3 runs to 19 residues. Here the CDR3 DNA reads TGTGCCAGCAGCACCGAACAGTCCGAACAGGGACCCTCCTACAATGAGCAGTTCTTC. Residues: CASSTEQSEQGPSYNEQFF.